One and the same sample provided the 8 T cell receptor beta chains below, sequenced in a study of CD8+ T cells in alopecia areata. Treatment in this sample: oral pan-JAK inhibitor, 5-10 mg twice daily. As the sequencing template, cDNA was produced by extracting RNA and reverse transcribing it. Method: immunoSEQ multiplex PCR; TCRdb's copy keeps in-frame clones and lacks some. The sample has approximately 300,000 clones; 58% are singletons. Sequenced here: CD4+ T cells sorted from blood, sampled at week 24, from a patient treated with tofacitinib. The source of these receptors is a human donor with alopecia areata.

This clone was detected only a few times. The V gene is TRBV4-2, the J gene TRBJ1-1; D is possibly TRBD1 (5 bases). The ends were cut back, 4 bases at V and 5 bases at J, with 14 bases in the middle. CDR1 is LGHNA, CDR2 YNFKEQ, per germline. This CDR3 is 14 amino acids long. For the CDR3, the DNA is TGTGCCAGCAGCCTTGAGGGGCTGGGGACTGAAGCTTTCTTT. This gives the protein CASSLEGLGTEAFF.

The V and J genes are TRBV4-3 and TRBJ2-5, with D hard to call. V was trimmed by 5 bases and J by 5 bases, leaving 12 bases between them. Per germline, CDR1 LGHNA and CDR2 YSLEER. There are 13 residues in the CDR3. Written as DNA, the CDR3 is TGCGCCAGCAGCTTTACTCTTTCCGAGACCCAGTACTTC. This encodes CASSFTLSETQYF.

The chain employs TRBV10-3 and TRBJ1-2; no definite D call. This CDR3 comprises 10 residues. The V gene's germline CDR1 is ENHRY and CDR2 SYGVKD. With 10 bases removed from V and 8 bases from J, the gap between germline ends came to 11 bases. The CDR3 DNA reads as TGTGCCACCGAGGACTCCGGCTACACCTTC. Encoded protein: CATEDSGYTF.

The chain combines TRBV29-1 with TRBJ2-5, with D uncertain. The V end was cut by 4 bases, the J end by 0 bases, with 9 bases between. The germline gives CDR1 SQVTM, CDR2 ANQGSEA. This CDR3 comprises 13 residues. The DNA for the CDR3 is TGCAGCGTTGCAGCGACGTACCAAGAGACCCAGTACTTC. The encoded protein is CSVAATYQETQYF.

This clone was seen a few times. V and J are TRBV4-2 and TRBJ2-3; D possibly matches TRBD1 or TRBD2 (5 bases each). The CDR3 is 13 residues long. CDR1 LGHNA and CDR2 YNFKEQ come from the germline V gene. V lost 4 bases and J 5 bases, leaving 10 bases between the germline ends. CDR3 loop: CASSLEGRDTQYF. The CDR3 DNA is TGTGCCAGCAGCCTCGAGGGGCGAGATACGCAGTATTTT.

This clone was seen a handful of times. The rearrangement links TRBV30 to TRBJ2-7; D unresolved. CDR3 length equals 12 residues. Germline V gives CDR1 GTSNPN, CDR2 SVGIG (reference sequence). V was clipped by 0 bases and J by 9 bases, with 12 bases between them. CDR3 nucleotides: TGTGCCTGGAGTGTAGGGCCTCCGATGCAGTACTTC. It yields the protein CAWSVGPPMQYF.

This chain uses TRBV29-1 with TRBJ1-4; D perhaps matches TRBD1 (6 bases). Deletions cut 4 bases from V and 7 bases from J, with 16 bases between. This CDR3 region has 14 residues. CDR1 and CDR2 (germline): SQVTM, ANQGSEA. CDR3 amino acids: CSVASNGGGEKLFF. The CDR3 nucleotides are TGCAGCGTTGCGAGTAACGGGGGCGGTGAAAAACTGTTTTTT.

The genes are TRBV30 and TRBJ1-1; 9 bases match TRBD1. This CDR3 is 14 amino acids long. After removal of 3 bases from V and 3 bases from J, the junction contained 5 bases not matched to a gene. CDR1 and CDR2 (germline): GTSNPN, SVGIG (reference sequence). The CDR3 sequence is CAWRLTGGYTEAFF. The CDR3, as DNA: TGTGCCTGGAGGTTGACAGGGGGGTACACTGAAGCTTTCTTT.